The 6 T cell receptor beta chains below all came from one sample that was sequenced in a study of PD-1 blockade in classical Hodgkin lymphoma. Exposure to brentuximab vedotin varied, and each patient had relapsed following autologous stem cell transplantation. Sequenced by immunoSEQ multiplex PCR; TCRdb stores in-frame clones only, minus some. The top ten clones hold 5% to 7.5% of a sample with around 100,000 clones, around 89% of them seen once. The sequenced sample was peripheral blood mononuclear cells (PBMCs), obtained before the second cycle of nivolumab. Receptors originate from a human donor with classical Hodgkin lymphoma.

The count of this clone is one. V gene TRBV7-3 combines with J gene TRBJ2-5, with 8 bases lining up with TRBD2. The J segment lost 7 bases and the V segment lost 6 bases, leaving 16 bases of the junction unmatched. The CDR3 length is 16 residues. The germline V gene encodes CDR1 SGHTA and CDR2 FQGTGA. CDR3 region: CASSPDWLTSAGTQYF. The DNA of the CDR3 is TGTGCCAGCAGTCCTGACTGGCTGACTAGCGCGGGGACCCAGTACTTC.

This clone was counted between two and nine times. The chain links TRBV4-3 to TRBJ1-1; 7 nucleotides line up with TRBD1. The CDR3 is made up of 14 amino acids. CDR1 is LGHNA and CDR2 is YSLEER in the germline V gene. V was pared by 4 bases and J by 3 bases, with 5 bases of the junction left unmatched. The CDR3 reads CASSLGQADTEAFF. The CDR3 DNA reads TGCGCCAGCAGCCTAGGACAGGCGGACACTGAAGCTTTCTTT.

In its sample, this clone was seen a few times. The CDR3 sequence: CASSLAGTGAQYF. CDR3 coding DNA: TGTGCCAGCAGCTTAGCCGGGACAGGGGCCCAGTACTTC. This sequence joins TRBV7-2 and TRBJ2-5; 10 nucleotides line up with TRBD1. Germline V gene sequence: CDR1 SGHTA, CDR2 FQGNSA. The V segment lost 0 bases and the J segment 9 bases; nucleotides outside the gene matches: 1. The CDR3 extends over 13 amino acids.

This chain uses TRBV4-2 with TRBJ1-5, with 8 positions matching TRBD1. V dropped 8 bases and J dropped 0; count of bases not matched to a gene: 12. The germline CDR1 and CDR2 sequences are LGHNA and YNFKEQ. The CDR3 spans 17 residues. The CDR3 DNA reads TGTGCCAGCGGAGGCTATACAGGGGGATATAGCAATCAGCCCCAGCATTTT. It translates to CASGGYTGGYSNQPQHF.

The chain combines TRBV9 with TRBJ2-5; D remains ambiguous. The ends were cut back, 4 bases at V and 4 bases at J, with 20 bases in the middle. There are 16 residues in the CDR3. Germline V lookup: CDR1 SGDLS, CDR2 YYNGEE. In DNA form, the CDR3 reads TGTGCCAGCAGCCCCGCGGTCCCGTGGGGTCGAGAGACCCAGTACTTC. It specifies CASSPAVPWGRETQYF.

V gene TRBV7-8 combines with J gene TRBJ1-1; TRBD1 matches at 7 bases. The V segment lost 10 bases and the J segment 10 bases; nucleotides outside the gene matches: 6. The germline V gene has CDR1 SGHVS and CDR2 FQNEAQ. The CDR3 length is 10 residues. The CDR3 is CATRQGSAFF. Written as DNA, the CDR3 is TGTGCCACCCGACAGGGTTCAGCTTTCTTT.